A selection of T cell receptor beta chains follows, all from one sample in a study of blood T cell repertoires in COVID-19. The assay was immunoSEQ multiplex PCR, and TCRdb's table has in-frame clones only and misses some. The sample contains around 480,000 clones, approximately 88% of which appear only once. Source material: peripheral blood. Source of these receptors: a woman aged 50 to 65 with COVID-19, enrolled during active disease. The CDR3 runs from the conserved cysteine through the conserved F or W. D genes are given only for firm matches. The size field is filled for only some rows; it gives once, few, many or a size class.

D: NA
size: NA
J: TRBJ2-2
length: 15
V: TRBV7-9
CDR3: CASSLGGLNTGELFF
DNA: TGTGCCAGCAGCTTAGGGGGACTTAACACCGGGGAGCTGTTTTTT

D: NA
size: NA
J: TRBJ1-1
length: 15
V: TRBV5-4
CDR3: CASSSPSSGNTEAFF
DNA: TGTGCCAGCAGCTCCCCCAGTTCAGGGAACACTGAAGCTTTCTTT

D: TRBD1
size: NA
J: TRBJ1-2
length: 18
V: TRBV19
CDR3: CASSIDLGTGLSFYGYTF
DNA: TGTGCCAGTAGTATAGATCTAGGGACAGGCCTGTCCTTCTATGGCTACACCTTC

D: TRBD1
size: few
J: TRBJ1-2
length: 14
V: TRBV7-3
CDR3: CASISRQGGCGYTF
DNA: TGTGCCAGCATCTCAAGACAGGGGGGTTGTGGCTACACCTTC

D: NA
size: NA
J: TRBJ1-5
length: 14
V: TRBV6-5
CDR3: CASTERGWNQPQHF
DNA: TGTGCCAGCACCGAAAGGGGATGGAATCAGCCCCAGCATTTT

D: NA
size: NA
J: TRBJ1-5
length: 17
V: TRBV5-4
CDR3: CASSSPSRNLGNQPQHF
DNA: TGTGCCAGCAGCTCCCCGTCGAGAAATTTAGGCAATCAGCCCCAGCATTTT

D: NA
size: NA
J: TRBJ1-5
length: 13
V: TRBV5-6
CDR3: CASSRTANQPQHF
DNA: TGTGCCAGCAGCCGGACAGCTAATCAGCCCCAGCATTTT

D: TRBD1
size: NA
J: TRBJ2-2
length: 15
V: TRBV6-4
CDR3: CASSITGGLTGELFF
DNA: TGTGCCAGCTCGATCACAGGGGGATTGACCGGGGAGCTGTTTTTT

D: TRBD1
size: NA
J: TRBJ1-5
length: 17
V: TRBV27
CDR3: CASRPGQAPTHNQPQHF
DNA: TGTGCCAGCAGACCCGGACAGGCCCCAACCCACAATCAGCCCCAGCATTTT

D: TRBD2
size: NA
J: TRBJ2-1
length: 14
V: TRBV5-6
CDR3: CASSPGLANNEQFF
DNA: TGTGCCAGCAGCCCGGGACTAGCGAACAATGAGCAGTTCTTC

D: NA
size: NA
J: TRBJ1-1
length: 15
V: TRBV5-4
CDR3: CASSSEGPSNTEAFF
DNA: TGTGCCAGCAGCTCGGAGGGACCCTCGAACACTGAAGCTTTCTTT

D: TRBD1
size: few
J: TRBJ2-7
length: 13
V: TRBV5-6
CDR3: CASSWDRTYEQYF
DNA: TGTGCCAGCAGCTGGGACAGAACCTACGAGCAGTACTTC

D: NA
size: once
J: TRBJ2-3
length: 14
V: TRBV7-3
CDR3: CASSLTATRDTQYF
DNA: TGTGCCAGCAGCTTAACGGCCACGCGGGATACGCAGTATTTT

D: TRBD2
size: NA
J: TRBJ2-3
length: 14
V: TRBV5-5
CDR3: CASSYGTTADTQYF
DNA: TGTGCCAGCAGCTACGGGACTACCGCTGATACGCAGTATTTT

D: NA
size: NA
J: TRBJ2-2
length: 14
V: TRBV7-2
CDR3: CASSLTSRTGELFF
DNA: TGTGCCAGCAGCTTAACCTCGAGGACCGGGGAGCTGTTTTTT

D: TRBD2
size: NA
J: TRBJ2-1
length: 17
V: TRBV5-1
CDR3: CASRMGTSGGLYNEQFF
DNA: TGCGCCAGCAGGATGGGGACTAGCGGGGGGCTCTACAATGAGCAGTTCTTC

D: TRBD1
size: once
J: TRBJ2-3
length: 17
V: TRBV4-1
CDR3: CASSQGTGTGIQITQYF
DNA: TGCGCCAGCAGCCAAGGGACCGGGACAGGGATACAAATTACGCAGTATTTT

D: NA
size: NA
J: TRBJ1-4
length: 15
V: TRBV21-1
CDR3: CASSKEGTVEKKLFF
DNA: TGTGCCAGCAGCAAAGAAGGTACGGTTGAGAAAAAACTATTTTTT

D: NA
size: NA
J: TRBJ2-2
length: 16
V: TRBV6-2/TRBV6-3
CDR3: CASSYRRGMYTGELFF
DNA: TGTGCCAGCAGTTACCGTCGGGGGATGTACACCGGGGAGCTGTTTTTT

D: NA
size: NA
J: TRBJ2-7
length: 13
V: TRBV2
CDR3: CAISQGRAYEQYF
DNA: TGTGCCATCTCTCAGGGTCGAGCCTACGAGCAGTACTTC

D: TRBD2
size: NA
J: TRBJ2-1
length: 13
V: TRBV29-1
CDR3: CSVEGTSANEQFF
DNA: TGCAGCGTTGAGGGGACTAGCGCCAATGAGCAGTTCTTC

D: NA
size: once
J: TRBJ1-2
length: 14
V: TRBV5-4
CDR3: CASSIKPLLYGYTF
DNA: TGTGCCAGCAGCATCAAGCCCCTGCTCTATGGCTACACCTTC

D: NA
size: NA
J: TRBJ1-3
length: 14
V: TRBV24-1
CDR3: CATSDPGLDNTIYF
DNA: TGTGCCACCAGTGATCCGGGTCTCGATAACACCATATATTTT

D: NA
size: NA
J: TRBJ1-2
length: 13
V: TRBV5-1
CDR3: CASSLDPGGGYTF
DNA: TGCGCCAGCAGCTTGGATCCCGGGGGAGGCTACACCTTC

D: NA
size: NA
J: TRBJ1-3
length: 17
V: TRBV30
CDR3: CAWSVGGRPSSGNTIYF
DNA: TGTGCCTGGAGTGTGGGAGGGCGACCAAGCTCTGGAAACACCATATATTTT

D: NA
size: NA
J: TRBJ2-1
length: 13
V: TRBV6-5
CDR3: CASSYSLGGEQFF
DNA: TGTGCCAGCAGTTACTCCCTCGGGGGAGAGCAGTTCTTC

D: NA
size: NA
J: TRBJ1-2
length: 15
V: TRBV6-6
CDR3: CASSYYDSRSRGYTF
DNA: TGTGCCAGCAGTTACTACGACAGTCGTTCGAGGGGCTACACCTTC

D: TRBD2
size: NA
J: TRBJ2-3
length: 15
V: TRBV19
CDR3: CASSSRGGNVDTQYF
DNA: TGTGCCAGTAGTAGCCGCGGGGGGAACGTAGATACGCAGTATTTT

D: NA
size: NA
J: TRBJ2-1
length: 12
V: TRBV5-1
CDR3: CASSEVNNEQFF
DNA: TGCGCCAGCAGCGAGGTGAACAATGAGCAGTTCTTC

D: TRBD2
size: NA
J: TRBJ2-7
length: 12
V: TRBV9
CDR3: CASSPGGNEQYF
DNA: TGTGCCAGCAGCCCCGGGGGGAACGAGCAGTACTTC

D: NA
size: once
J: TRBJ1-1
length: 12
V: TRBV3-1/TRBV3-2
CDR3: CASSDLRGEAFF
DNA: TGTGCCAGCAGCGACCTCAGAGGTGAAGCTTTCTTT

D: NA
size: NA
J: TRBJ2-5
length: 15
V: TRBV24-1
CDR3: CATSDLPPIKETQYF
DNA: TGTGCCACCAGTGACCTCCCTCCTATAAAAGAGACCCAGTACTTC

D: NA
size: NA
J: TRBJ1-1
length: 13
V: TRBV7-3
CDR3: CASSLGRETEAFF
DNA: TGTGCCAGCAGCTTAGGCAGGGAAACTGAAGCTTTCTTT

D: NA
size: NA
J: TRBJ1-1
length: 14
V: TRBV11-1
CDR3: CASSFQGVDTEAFF
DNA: TGTGCCAGCAGCTTTCAAGGGGTAGACACTGAAGCTTTCTTT

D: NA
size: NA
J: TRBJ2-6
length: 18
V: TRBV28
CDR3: CASSLYPPTGSGANVLTF
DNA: TGTGCCAGCAGTTTATACCCCCCCACGGGCTCTGGGGCCAACGTCCTGACTTTC

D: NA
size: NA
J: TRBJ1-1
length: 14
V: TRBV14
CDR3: CASSQVRVNTEAFF
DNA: TGTGCCAGCAGCCAGGTCAGGGTGAACACTGAAGCTTTCTTT

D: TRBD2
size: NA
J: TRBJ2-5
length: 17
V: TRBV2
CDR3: CASSGRTSGGRGETQYF
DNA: TGTGCCAGCAGTGGGCGGACTAGCGGGGGGAGGGGAGAGACCCAGTACTTC

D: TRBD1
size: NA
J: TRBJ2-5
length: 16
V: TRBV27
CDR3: CASSSTGTGGGETQYF
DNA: TGTGCCAGCAGTTCAACAGGGACAGGGGGCGGAGAGACCCAGTACTTC

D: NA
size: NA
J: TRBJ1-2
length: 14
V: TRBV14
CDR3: CASSQAGGGYGYTF
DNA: TGTGCCAGCAGCCAGGCCGGAGGAGGGTATGGCTACACCTTC

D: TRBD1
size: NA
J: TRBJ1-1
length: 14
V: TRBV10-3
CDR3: CAISERGQNTEAFF
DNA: TGTGCCATCAGTGAGAGGGGGCAGAACACTGAAGCTTTCTTT

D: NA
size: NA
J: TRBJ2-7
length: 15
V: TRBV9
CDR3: CASSVEKSPSYEQYF
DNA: TGTGCCAGCAGCGTGGAGAAATCCCCCTCCTACGAGCAGTACTTC

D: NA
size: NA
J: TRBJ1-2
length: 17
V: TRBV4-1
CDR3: CASSQIISPGEGYGYTF
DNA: TGCGCCAGCAGCCAAATAATAAGCCCGGGGGAAGGCTATGGCTACACCTTC